Presented here are 2 T cell receptor beta chains from one specimen sequenced in a study of cytomegalovirus exposure and HLA in healthy donors. With 60 Vbeta and 13 Jbeta primers, the PCR was carried out. Clones were read by immunoSEQ multiplex PCR, and TCRdb kept only the in-frame ones, dropping some. The table records around 82,000 clones, around 78% of them present only once. The sequencing input was PBMCs. These receptors all come from a male donor in good health and CMV-seropositive.

The chain links TRBV29-1 to TRBJ1-1; D is ambiguous. The CDR3 consists of 14 residues. Trimming stripped 6 bases from V and 5 bases from J, with 19 bases between. Germline V CDR1 and CDR2: SQVTM, ANQGSEA. The CDR3 coding sequence is TGCAGCGTAAGCGGGCGTCTAGGTTTGACTGAAGCTTTCTTT. This gives the protein CSVSGRLGLTEAFF.

The chain has TRBV28 and TRBJ1-2; D is possibly TRBD1 (5 bases). With 8 bases removed from V and 0 bases from J, the gap between germline ends came to 10 bases. Germline V gene data show CDR1 as MDHEN and CDR2 as SYDVKM. The CDR3 sequence is 13 residues long. The DNA for the CDR3 is TGTGCCAGCTTGGACATGGCTAACTATGGCTACACCTTC. It encodes CASLDMANYGYTF.